The entry that follows covers one TCR beta chain sequence. Repertoires were generated with immunoSEQ multiplex PCR, while TCRdb's copy carries only in-frame clones and drops some. The data hold about 120,000 clones, with about 90% observed a single time. The V and J ends lost 3 bases and 4 bases respectively, with 7 bases between them. Germline CDR1 and CDR2: SQVTM and ANQGSEA. CDR3 length: 12 residues. The data were taken from a study of T cell responses to AZD1222 COVID-19 vaccine. This chain uses TRBV29-1 with TRBJ1-3; D call uncertain. Sample: peripheral blood, taken on day 0 of AZD1222 vaccination. This clonotype originated in an adult in good health. The CDR3 sequence: CSVDTGGNTIYF. In nucleotides, the CDR3 is TGCAGCGTTGACACGGGCGGAAACACCATATATTTT.